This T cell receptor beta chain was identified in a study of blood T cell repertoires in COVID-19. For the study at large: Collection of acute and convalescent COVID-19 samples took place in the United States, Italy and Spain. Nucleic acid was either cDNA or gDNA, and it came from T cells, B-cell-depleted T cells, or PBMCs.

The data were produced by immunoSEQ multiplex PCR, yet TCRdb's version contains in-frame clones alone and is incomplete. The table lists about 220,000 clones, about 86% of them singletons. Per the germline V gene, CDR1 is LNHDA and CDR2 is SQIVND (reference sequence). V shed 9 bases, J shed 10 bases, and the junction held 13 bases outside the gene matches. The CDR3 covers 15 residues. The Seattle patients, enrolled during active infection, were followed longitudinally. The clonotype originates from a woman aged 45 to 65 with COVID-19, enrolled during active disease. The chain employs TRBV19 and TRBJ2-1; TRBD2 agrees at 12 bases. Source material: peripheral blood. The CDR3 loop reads CASRATSGGQGEQFF. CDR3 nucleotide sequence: TGTGCCAGCCGGGCGACTAGCGGGGGACAGGGGGAGCAGTTCTTC.